The 23 T cell receptor beta chains listed next were all sequenced from one sample in a study of T cell clonality in common variable immunodeficiency. TCRdb's copy holds only in-frame clones and misses some; the assay was immunoSEQ multiplex PCR. The sample shows under 60,000 clones, none of them appearing just once. Specimen: peripheral blood mononuclear cells. Receptor source: a person aged 18 to 75 in good health.

This clone was observed at least ten times. Read coverage stops 3 residues before the CDR3 terminus; the germline J gene supplies the remainder. V and J are TRBV30 and TRBJ2-4; D might be TRBD1 (5 bases). Germline V lookup: CDR1 GTSNPN, CDR2 SVGIG (reference sequence). V was trimmed by 4 bases and J by 8 bases, leaving 12 bases between them. The CDR3 sequence is 12 residues long. Partial CDR3 DNA: TGTGCCTGGACTGACCTAGGGGACATT. This sequence encodes CAWTDLGDI. The CDR3, in full, reads CAWTDLGDIQYF.

With regard to this clone: Read coverage stops 3 residues before the CDR3 terminus; the germline J gene supplies the remainder. The rearrangement links TRBV18 to TRBJ1-6; TRBD1 matches at 11 bases. Unmatched junction bases numbered 5, after V lost 1 base and J lost 9 bases. The V gene's germline CDR1 is KGHSH and CDR2 LQKENI. The CDR3 has 16 amino acids. CDR3: CASSPLGQGASSPLHF. The sequenced part of the CDR3 DNA is TGTGCCAGCTCACCACTCGGACAGGGGGCGAGTTCACCC.

In its sample, this clone was seen many times. The CDR3 end falls 3 residues outside the read, so it is completed with the germline J gene. The chain is built from TRBV18 and TRBJ2-1, with 9 positions matching TRBD1. Germline trimming cut 2 bases from V and 9 bases from J; bases unmatched to any gene: 5. Germline-derived CDR1 and CDR2 are KGHSH and LQKENI. This CDR3 has 14 amino acids. Here the CDR3 reads CASSPRDREGEQFF. CDR3 DNA (partial): TGTGCCAGCTCACCAAGGGACAGGGAGGGTGAG.

Ten or more counts support this clone. The read falls 3 residues short of the CDR3 end, and the missing part is taken from the germline J gene. The chain joins TRBV20-1 to TRBJ1-3; no reliable D call. Germline loops: CDR1 DFQATT, CDR2 SNEGSKA (reference sequence). CDR3 size: 13 residues. V was cut by 6 bases and J by 0 bases, with 9 bases left in between. The CDR3 here is CSAGGYSGNTIYF. CDR3 DNA, as far as it was read: TGCAGTGCCGGCGGATACTCTGGAAACACC.

In its sample, this clone was seen many times. The CDR3 sequence: CASSLLAGGSPDTQYF. CDR3 bases read: TGCGCCAGCAGCCTTCTAGCGGGAGGTAGCCCAGATACG. This rearrangement joins TRBV5-1 to TRBJ2-3, with 11 nucleotides matching TRBD2. The CDR3 extends 3 residues past the end of the read, so its final part is completed from the germline J gene. V gave up 4 bases and J gave up 4 bases; unmatched junction bases: 8. Germline V gives CDR1 SGHRS, CDR2 YFSETQ. This CDR3 spans 16 amino acids.

This clone was counted ten times or more. Read sequence stops 3 residues before the CDR3 end, and the germline J gene provides the missing end. The chain couples TRBV18 to TRBJ2-2; D may match TRBD1 or TRBD2 (5 bases each). The V end lost 1 base, the J end lost 1 base, and 7 bases lay between the germline ends. Germline lookup yields CDR1 KGHSH and CDR2 LQKENI. CDR3 length: 15 amino acids. The part of the CDR3 DNA that was read is TGTGCCAGCTCACCACTGAGGGGGAACACCGGGGAG. This sequence encodes CASSPLRGNTGE. The complete CDR3 reads CASSPLRGNTGELFF.

This clone was seen ten or more times. The read ends 3 residues early relative to the CDR3; the germline J gene fills the gap. The chain employs TRBV5-6 and TRBJ2-2; 8 bases line up with TRBD1. Germline V gene sequence: CDR1 SGHDT, CDR2 YYEEEE. This CDR3 region has 15 residues. V trimming: 4 bases; J trimming: 5 bases; junction bases outside the gene matches: 7. Partial CDR3 DNA: TGTGCCAGCAGCCCTCAGGGGGCAGGGACCGGGGAG. Translating it yields CASSPQGAGTGE. The full-length CDR3 reads as CASSPQGAGTGELFF.

With respect to this clone: The CDR3 end lies 3 residues beyond the end of the read and is filled in from the germline J gene. This chain links TRBV2 with TRBJ1-1; no clear D. CDR1 and CDR2 (germline): SNHLY, FYNNEI. CDR3 size: 15 residues. The ends were cut back, 8 bases at V and 1 base at J, with 17 bases in the middle. The DNA read from the CDR3 is TGTGCCAGCCCCGGGCCGGGGAGGGCGAACACTGAA. It specifies CASPGPGRANTE. The complete CDR3 reads CASPGPGRANTEAFF.

Ten or more counts support this clone. CDR3 bases read: TGTGCCTGGGACAGGACCGGCACCTACGAG. Residues: CAWDRTGTYE. The whole CDR3 region reads CAWDRTGTYEQYF. The genes are TRBV30 and TRBJ2-7, with TRBD1 as a possible D gene (6 bases). The observed sequence ends 3 residues before the CDR3 terminus, with the missing tail filled in from the germline J gene. V lost 5 bases to trimming and J lost 2 bases, with 13 bases between them. CDR3 length equals 13 residues. Germline V gives CDR1 GTSNPN, CDR2 SVGIG (reference sequence).

Ten or more counts support this clone. Read coverage stops 3 residues before the CDR3 terminus; the germline J gene supplies the remainder. The chain uses TRBV19 and TRBJ2-7, with D perhaps given as TRBD1 or TRBD2 (6 bases each). Germline V lookup: CDR1 LNHDA, CDR2 SQIVND (reference sequence). This CDR3 spans 16 amino acids. V lost 4 bases and J 0 bases, leaving 16 bases between the germline ends. The DNA read from the CDR3 is TGTGCCAGTAGTAGCACAGGGCTCGGGAGCTCCTACGAG. It encodes CASSSTGLGSSYE. The full CDR3 sequence reads CASSSTGLGSSYEQYF.

In this sample, this clone turned up a few times. The CDR3 region is CASSQGLVEGPTQYF. The DNA read from the CDR3 is TGTGCCAGCAGCCAGGGACTAGTCGAGGGTCCTACG. This chain connects TRBV7-9 to TRBJ2-3; 8 nucleotides align to TRBD2. The read terminates 3 residues before the CDR3 end, so the remaining end is supplied by the germline J gene. Germline CDR1 reads SEHNR; CDR2 reads FQNEAQ (reference sequence). This CDR3 comprises 15 residues. V lost 5 bases, J lost 8 bases, and 12 bases stayed unmatched.

This clone was seen ten or more times. With the read ending 3 residues before the CDR3 end, the germline J gene is used to fill in that end. This chain connects TRBV20-1 to TRBJ2-1; 10 bases map to TRBD2. This CDR3 is 16 amino acids long. V was clipped by 5 bases and J by 2 bases; unmatched bases: 9. Per the germline V gene, CDR1 is DFQATT and CDR2 is SNEGSKA (reference sequence). The part of the CDR3 DNA that was read is TGCAGTGCTCCCAAAACTAGCGGGAAGGCCTACAATGAG. Translated, it gives CSAPKTSGKAYNE. The whole CDR3 sequence reads CSAPKTSGKAYNEQFF.

Ten or more counts support this clone. The sequenced fragment ends 3 residues before the CDR3 boundary, so the rest is inferred from the germline J gene. V and J are TRBV9 and TRBJ2-2; possible D gene TRBD1, 5 bases. CDR3 length: 14 residues. CDR1 is SGDLS, CDR2 YYNGEE, per germline. V was pared by 2 bases and J by 7 bases, with 12 bases between. The covered CDR3 bases are TGTGCCAGCAGCGTGATCGACAGACGCGGGGAG. This gives the protein CASSVIDRRGE. The whole CDR3 is CASSVIDRRGELFF.

This clone was observed at least ten times. The read stops 3 residues short of the end of the CDR3; the missing end is completed from the germline J gene. This chain uses TRBV5-1 with TRBJ2-7; D is uncertain. Germline CDR1 is SGHRS and CDR2 is YFSETQ. This CDR3 has 15 amino acids. Trimming took 0 bases from V and 0 from J, leaving 10 bases between them. The CDR3 loop reads CASSLEASSSYEQYF. CDR3 DNA, as far as it was read: TGCGCCAGCAGCTTGGAAGCGTCTAGCTCCTACGAG.

This clone has ten or more counts. Read data end 3 residues before the CDR3 end; the end is taken from the germline J gene. At the DNA level, this CDR3 is encoded by other sequences in the same sample as well. The chain links TRBV13 to TRBJ1-3; TRBD1 might be the D (5 bases). The ends were cut back, 9 bases at V and 2 bases at J, with 14 bases in the middle. The CDR3 spans 14 residues. Per germline, CDR1 PRHDT and CDR2 FYEKMQ (reference sequence). The covered CDR3 bases are TGTGCCAGTACTCTGGGGGGGACTGGAAACACC. Protein product: CASTLGGTGNT. The full-length CDR3 reads as CASTLGGTGNTIYF.

This clone has a handful of counts. The observed sequence ends 3 residues before the CDR3 terminus, with the missing tail filled in from the germline J gene. The genes are TRBV18 and TRBJ2-7; 7 bases fit TRBD1. The CDR3 runs 13 residues. The germline V gene encodes CDR1 KGHSH and CDR2 LQKENI. Trimming took 6 bases from V and 3 from J; bases not matched to a gene: 5. This CDR3 reads CASSRDSLYEQYF. The part of the CDR3 DNA that was read is TGTGCCAGCTCCCGGGACAGTCTCTACGAG.

This clone was found many times. The junction departs from germline at one end; a sequencing error may be responsible. The CDR3 end falls 3 residues outside the read, so it is completed with the germline J gene. The chain uses TRBV4-2 and TRBJ2-7, with D possibly matching TRBD1 (5 bases). The CDR3 runs to 13 residues. From germline, CDR1 is LGHNA and CDR2 YNFKEQ. The sequenced part of the CDR3 DNA is TGCGCCAGCAGCCAGACAGTAACCTACGAG. This sequence encodes CASSQTVTYE. The CDR3 in its entirety is CASSQTVTYEQYF.

Many counts were recorded for this clone. Sequencing ends 3 residues short of the CDR3 end; the germline J gene provides the rest. The chain couples TRBV2 to TRBJ1-4; no clear D. With 0 bases removed from V and 5 bases from J, the gap between germline ends came to 7 bases. From germline, CDR1 is SNHLY and CDR2 FYNNEI. The CDR3 length is 14 residues. CDR3 amino acids: CASSEATANEKLFF. The CDR3 bases that were read are TGTGCCAGCAGTGAAGCTACAGCAAATGAAAAA.

This clone came up many times. The observed sequence ends 3 residues before the CDR3 terminus, with the missing tail filled in from the germline J gene. The J gene is TRBJ2-3, the V gene TRBV7-2; 10 positions match TRBD2. Germline-derived CDR1 and CDR2 are SGHTA and FQGNSA. V gave up 6 bases and J gave up 6 bases; unmatched junction bases: 9. The CDR3 extends over 15 amino acids. CDR3 bases read: TGTGCCAGCAGTCTCGGGGCTAGCGGGAGTGATACG. This translates into CASSLGASGSDT. The full-length CDR3 reads as CASSLGASGSDTQYF.

This CDR3 is CASSSGGQNNSPLHF. The DNA read from the CDR3 is TGTGCCAGCAGCTCCGGCGGACAGAATAATTCACCC. V gene TRBV13 combines with J gene TRBJ1-6; D may be TRBD1 (6 bases). The read terminates 3 residues before the CDR3 end, so the remaining end is supplied by the germline J gene. The CDR3 loop spans 15 amino acids. Germline V gene sequence: CDR1 PRHDT, CDR2 FYEKMQ (reference sequence). Trimming removed 4 bases at V and 5 bases at J, with 12 bases between.

This clone showed up many times. The read falls 3 residues short of the CDR3 end, and the missing part is taken from the germline J gene. J is TRBJ2-3 and V is TRBV5-1; TRBD2 matches 9 bases. The germline V gene has CDR1 SGHRS and CDR2 YFSETQ. Unmatched junction bases numbered 5, after V lost 3 bases and J lost 0 bases. The length of the CDR3 is 16 residues. The CDR3 bases that were read are TGCGCCAGCAGCTCCCTAGCGGGATTAAGCACAGATACG. It yields the protein CASSSLAGLSTDT. The entire CDR3 is CASSSLAGLSTDTQYF.

This clone was counted at least ten times. The read terminates 3 residues ahead of where the CDR3 ends, so the germline J gene completes it. The rearrangement joins TRBV30 to TRBJ1-5; 7 bases line up with TRBD1. The CDR3 covers 14 residues. Germline values: CDR1 GTSNPN, CDR2 SVGIG (reference sequence). V shed 2 bases and J 5 bases; nucleotides not matched to a gene: 6. The sequenced CDR3 bases are TGTGCCTGGAGTCCAGGGGGTTCCCATCAGCCC. It translates to CAWSPGGSHQP. The CDR3 as a whole reads CAWSPGGSHQPQHF.

This clone appeared many times. The read is 3 residues too short to cover the CDR3 end, so that end is filled in from the germline J gene. The chain combines TRBV14 with TRBJ2-7; TRBD1 aligns across 7 bases. J was trimmed by 2 bases and V by 4 bases; bases with no gene match: 5. In germline, CDR1 is SGHDN, CDR2 FVKESK. The CDR3 contains 14 residues. CDR3 DNA, as far as it was read: TGTGCCAGCAGCCCCAGGACAGGAACCTACGAG. Translating it yields CASSPRTGTYE. From start to end, the CDR3 is CASSPRTGTYEQYF.